These T cell receptor beta chains were read from a single sample in a study of shared clonotypes between healthy human individuals. Method: immunoSEQ multiplex PCR; TCRdb's copy keeps in-frame clones and lacks some. Here the sample spans about 2.4 million clones, under 95% being singletons. Sequencing was done on a sample of naive CD4+ T cells from PBMCs. The receptor set was obtained from a man younger than 30 in good health. Some clones in this sample may be carry-over from other donors' samples. The CDR3 runs from the conserved cysteine through the conserved F or W. Fields, in order: V gene, J gene, clone size, CDR3 protein. Clone size is given for some rows only: seen once, a few or many times, or a class if the clone is expanded.

V gene: TRBV7-3
J gene: TRBJ2-7
clone size: NA
CDR3 protein: CASSLIRHLSYEQYF

V gene: TRBV9
J gene: TRBJ1-2
clone size: NA
CDR3 protein: CASSVGQGIYYGYTF

V gene: TRBV28
J gene: TRBJ1-1
clone size: NA
CDR3 protein: CASSRPGGLNTEAFF

V gene: TRBV7-2
J gene: TRBJ2-6
clone size: NA
CDR3 protein: CASSLDAGGTSGANVLTF

V gene: TRBV18
J gene: TRBJ2-5
clone size: NA
CDR3 protein: CASSPAGGGETQYF

V gene: TRBV7-1
J gene: TRBJ2-2
clone size: NA
CDR3 protein: CASSRSGTAGELFF

V gene: TRBV7-9
J gene: TRBJ2-5
clone size: NA
CDR3 protein: CASSSSAVGTQYF

V gene: TRBV9
J gene: TRBJ1-4
clone size: NA
CDR3 protein: CASSATPGLPNEKLFF

V gene: TRBV5-1
J gene: TRBJ1-2
clone size: NA
CDR3 protein: CASNGPSGYTF

V gene: TRBV7-8
J gene: TRBJ2-7
clone size: once
CDR3 protein: CASSVADGTSGYYEQYF

V gene: TRBV20-1
J gene: TRBJ1-1
clone size: NA
CDR3 protein: CSAPTVTEAFF

V gene: TRBV27
J gene: TRBJ1-1
clone size: NA
CDR3 protein: CASSPDRAGTEAFF

V gene: TRBV6-6
J gene: TRBJ1-1
clone size: NA
CDR3 protein: CASKLQGADTEAFF

V gene: TRBV27
J gene: TRBJ2-6
clone size: NA
CDR3 protein: CASSLSRRTGANVLTF